A selection of T cell receptor beta chains follows, all from one sample in a study of CD8 T cells in ankylosing spondylitis. MiXCR was run by TCRdb on the 5' RACE reads, yielding one entry per CDR3 protein. The table has 750,000 to 850,000 distinct CDR3 sequences, 12% seen once. The sequenced sample was blood, either unsorted or a sorted T cell fraction (not recorded which). The receptors were sampled from a male donor with ankylosing spondylitis. Each CDR3 is given with its conserved first and last residue. The D gene is left open where the match is weak. Only some rows state a clone size, as once, few, many or a class for expanded clones.

size	V	J	D	DNA	CDR3
-	TRBV20-1	TRBJ2-5	TRBD1	TGCAGTGCTAGAGATTACAGGGGTCCGCATGAGACCCAGTACTTC	CSARDYRGPHETQYF
few	TRBV4-1	TRBJ1-5	-	TGCGCCAGCAGCCATGATCCTGCGTCACAGCCCCAGCATTTT	CASSHDPASQPQHF
few	TRBV20-1	TRBJ2-1	-	TGCAGTGCTAGCACTAGAGCCTACAATGAGCAGTTCTTC	CSASTRAYNEQFF
few	TRBV11-2	TRBJ2-7	-	TGTGCCAGCAGCTTCAGACCTAGCTCAGACGAGCAGTACTTC	CASSFRPSSDEQYF
few	TRBV15	TRBJ2-4	TRBD2	TGTGCCACCAGAATGACTAGCGGGGGCCCGGGGATTCAGTACTTC	CATRMTSGGPGIQYF
many	TRBV29-1	TRBJ1-1	-	TGCAGTGCCGACGGCGGAGGGACTGAAGCTTTCTTT	CSADGGGTEAFF
-	TRBV19	TRBJ2-1	TRBD2	TGTGCCAGTCTAAAGGGGACTAGCGGGTACAATGAGCAGTTCTTC	CASLKGTSGYNEQFF
-	TRBV7-8	TRBJ2-1	-	TGTGCCAGCAGCCGAGGGCGTTACTCCTACAATGAGCAGTTCTTC	CASSRGRYSYNEQFF
once	TRBV7-2	TRBJ1-5	TRBD1	TGTACCAGCAGCGCTCCGGGACAGAATCAGCCCCAGCATTTT	CTSSAPGQNQPQHF
few	TRBV20-1	TRBJ2-2	-	TGCAGTGCCCCCCCTAGTTTCGGCGGGGAGCTGTTTTTT	CSAPPSFGGELFF
-	TRBV6-5	TRBJ2-7	-	TGTGCCAGCAGTTACTCGAGTAGGGAGTACGAGCAGTACTTC	CASSYSSREYEQYF
few	TRBV4-3	TRBJ2-7	-	TGCGCCAGCAGCCGATTCCGGGACGGATCATACGAGCAGTACTTC	CASSRFRDGSYEQYF
-	TRBV6-2/TRBV6-3	TRBJ2-1	-	TGTGCCAGCAGTTACTGGGCAGGCGATGAGCAGTTCTTC	CASSYWAGDEQFF
many	TRBV29-1	TRBJ2-1	-	TGCAGCGTCTCACGTTCAAGGTACAATGAGCAGTTCTTC	CSVSRSRYNEQFF
-	TRBV7-2	TRBJ2-4	-	TGTGCCAGCAGCTTAGTTGCTGGGGACATTCAGTACTTC	CASSLVAGDIQYF
-	TRBV29-1	TRBJ1-2	-	TGCAGCGTTGAAGCCGGGGCGAATAACTATGGCTACACCTTC	CSVEAGANNYGYTF
few	TRBV10-3	TRBJ2-7	TRBD2	TGTGCCATCAGTGGTCATCTAGCGGGAGGGCCGAGTGAGCAGTACTTC	CAISGHLAGGPSEQYF
few	TRBV20-1	TRBJ2-7	TRBD2	TGCAGTGCTGGGCGAACGCGGGGGGCCCTCTCCTACGAGCAGTACTTC	CSAGRTRGALSYEQYF
-	TRBV24-1	TRBJ2-7	-	TGTGCCACCAGTCAAGGGGACGAGCAGTACTTC	CATSQGDEQYF
-	TRBV7-2	TRBJ2-2	-	TGTGCCAGCAGCTCCTACAGGGACGTCCCCGGGGAGCTGTTTTTT	CASSSYRDVPGELFF
few	TRBV6-5	TRBJ1-2	-	TGTGCCAGCAGTTACTCGGAAGTGGACTATGGCTACACCTTC	CASSYSEVDYGYTF
-	TRBV15	TRBJ1-3	-	TGTGCCACCAGCAGAGGACCAAACACCATATATTTT	CATSRGPNTIYF
few	TRBV7-2	TRBJ1-5	-	TGTGCCAGCAGCACCACCGGGGGAAACGTCAATCAGCCCCAGCATTTT	CASSTTGGNVNQPQHF
-	TRBV9	TRBJ1-1	TRBD1	TGTGCCAGCAGCGCCTTTATCGACAGGGTGAACACTGAAGCTTTCTTT	CASSAFIDRVNTEAFF
few	TRBV28	TRBJ1-1	-	TGTGCCAGCATGGGGTTGAACACTGAAGCTTTCTTT	CASMGLNTEAFF
-	TRBV7-2	TRBJ2-6	TRBD2	TGTGCCAGCAGCTGGACTAGCGGGAGCTCTGGGGCCAACGTCCTGACTTTC	CASSWTSGSSGANVLTF
few	TRBV7-7	TRBJ2-3	-	TGTGCTAGCAGCTTACAGCCGGACAGCACAGATACGCAGTATTTT	CASSLQPDSTDTQYF
once	TRBV7-9	TRBJ2-1	-	TGTGCCAGCAGCTTTAGATTAGCGGATGACAATGAGCAGTTCTTC	CASSFRLADDNEQFF
many	TRBV5-1	TRBJ1-2	TRBD1	TGCGCCAGCGCCTTCAGACAGGGTGACTACACCTTC	CASAFRQGDYTF
many	TRBV7-2	TRBJ1-5	-	TGTGCCAGCAGCTCCTGGGGGTATAGCAATCAGCCCCAGCATTTT	CASSSWGYSNQPQHF
few	TRBV24-1	TRBJ1-2	-	TGTGCCACCAGTGATTTTCGGGGTGGATCGGGCTACACCTTC	CATSDFRGGSGYTF
few	TRBV4-2	TRBJ1-6	-	TGTGCCAGCAGCCAAGAAGGGGGGGCTTATAATTCACCCCTCCACTTT	CASSQEGGAYNSPLHF
-	TRBV5-4	TRBJ2-5	-	TGTGCCAGCAGCTTGGCCCCTGGAAAGGGTGAGACCCAGTACTTC	CASSLAPGKGETQYF
few	TRBV10-2	TRBJ2-7	-	TGCGCCAGCATCGCCTACGAGCAGTACTTC	CASIAYEQYF
many	TRBV7-2	TRBJ1-5	-	TGTGCCTCCGTAGCCGGAGCCCTTAATCAGCCCCAGCATTTT	CASVAGALNQPQHF
many	TRBV20-1	TRBJ2-7	TRBD2	TGCAGTGCAAGGGTAGCGGGGGGTTGGGTGCAGTACTTC	CSARVAGGWVQYF
few	TRBV7-2	TRBJ1-4	-	TGTGCCAGCAGCTCCCACGGGGGTTATGAAAAACTGTTTTTT	CASSSHGGYEKLFF
few	TRBV20-1	TRBJ2-7	TRBD2	TGCAGTGCTGATAGGGATCGGTTGACTAGCGGGAGGTACGAGCAGTACTTC	CSADRDRLTSGRYEQYF
few	TRBV20-1	TRBJ2-3	-	TGCAGTGCTATTGCCCCAGTCGGAGATACGCAGTATTTT	CSAIAPVGDTQYF
few	TRBV20-1	TRBJ1-5	-	TGCAGTGCTAGCACCCCGACAGGAAGCAATCAGCCCCAGCATTTT	CSASTPTGSNQPQHF
few	TRBV9	TRBJ1-1	-	TGTGCCAGCAGCAGACGGAATAAGAACACTGAAGCTTTCTTT	CASSRRNKNTEAFF
-	TRBV7-3	TRBJ2-1	-	TGTGCCAGCAGCTTAAAGGGTCTCCTTGACAATGAGCAGTTCTTC	CASSLKGLLDNEQFF
many	TRBV20-1	TRBJ2-7	-	TGCAGTGCTAGAGATTACCACGAGCAGTACTTC	CSARDYHEQYF
many	TRBV29-1	TRBJ1-5	TRBD1	TGCAGCGTCCTGACAGGGATTAGCAATCAGCCCCAGCATTTT	CSVLTGISNQPQHF
many	TRBV20-1	TRBJ1-5	-	TGCAGTGCTAGAGCGGCGGGGAATCAGCCCCAGCATTTT	CSARAAGNQPQHF